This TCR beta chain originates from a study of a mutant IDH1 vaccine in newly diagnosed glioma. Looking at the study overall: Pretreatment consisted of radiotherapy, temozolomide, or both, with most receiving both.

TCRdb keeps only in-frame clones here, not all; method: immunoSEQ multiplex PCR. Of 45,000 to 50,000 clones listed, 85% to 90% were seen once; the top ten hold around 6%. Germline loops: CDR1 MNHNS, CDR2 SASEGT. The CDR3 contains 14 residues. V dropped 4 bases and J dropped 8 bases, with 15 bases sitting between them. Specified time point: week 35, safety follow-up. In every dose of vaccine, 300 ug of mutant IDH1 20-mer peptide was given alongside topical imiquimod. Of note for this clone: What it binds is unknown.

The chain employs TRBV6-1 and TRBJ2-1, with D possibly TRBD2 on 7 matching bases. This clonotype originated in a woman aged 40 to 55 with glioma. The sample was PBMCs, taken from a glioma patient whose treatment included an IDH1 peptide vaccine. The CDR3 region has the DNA TGTGCCAGCAGTGCTTGGCGGGGGCGGGATGAGCAGTTCTTC. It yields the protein CASSAWRGRDEQFF.